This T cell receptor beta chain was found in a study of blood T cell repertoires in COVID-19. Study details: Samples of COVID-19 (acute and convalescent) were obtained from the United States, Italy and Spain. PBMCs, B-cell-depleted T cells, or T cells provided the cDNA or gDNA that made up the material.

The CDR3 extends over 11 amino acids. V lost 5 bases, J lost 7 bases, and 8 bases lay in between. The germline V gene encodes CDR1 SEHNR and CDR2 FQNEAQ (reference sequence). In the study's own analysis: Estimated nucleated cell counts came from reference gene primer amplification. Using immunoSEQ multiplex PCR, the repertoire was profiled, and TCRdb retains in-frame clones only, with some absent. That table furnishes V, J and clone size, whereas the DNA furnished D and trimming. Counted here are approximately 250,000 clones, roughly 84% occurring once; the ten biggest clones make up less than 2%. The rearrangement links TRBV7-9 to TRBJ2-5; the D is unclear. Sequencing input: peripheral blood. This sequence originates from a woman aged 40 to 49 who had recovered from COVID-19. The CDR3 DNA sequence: TGTGCCAGCAGCCCCTCGGGGACCCAGTACTTC. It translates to CASSPSGTQYF.